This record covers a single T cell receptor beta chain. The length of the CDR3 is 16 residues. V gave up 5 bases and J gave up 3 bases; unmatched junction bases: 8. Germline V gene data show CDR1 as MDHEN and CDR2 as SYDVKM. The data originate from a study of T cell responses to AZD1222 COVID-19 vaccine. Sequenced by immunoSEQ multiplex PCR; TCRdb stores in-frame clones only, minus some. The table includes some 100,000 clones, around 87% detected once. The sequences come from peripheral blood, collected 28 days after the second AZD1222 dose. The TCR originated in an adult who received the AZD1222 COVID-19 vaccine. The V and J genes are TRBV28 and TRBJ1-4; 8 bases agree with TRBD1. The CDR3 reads CASSLPQGAANEKLFF. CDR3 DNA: TGTGCCAGCAGTCTACCGCAGGGGGCGGCTAATGAAAAACTGTTTTTT.